The 6 T cell receptor beta chains presented below share a single source sample, sequenced in a study of T cell responses to AZD1222 COVID-19 vaccine. Clones were read by immunoSEQ multiplex PCR, and TCRdb kept only the in-frame ones, dropping some. The sample gives tens of thousands of clones, approximately 83% of which show up once; over 10% is in the top ten. The sequenced sample was peripheral blood, obtained 28 days after the second AZD1222 dose. The receptors were gathered from an adult who received the AZD1222 COVID-19 vaccine.

The chain recombines TRBV11-3 with TRBJ1-2; D may be TRBD1 (5 bases). This CDR3 has 14 residues. V was trimmed by 3 bases and J by 4 bases, leaving 12 bases between them. CDR1 and CDR2 (germline): SGHNT, YENEEA. The CDR3 sequence: CASSFDSQFYGYTF. As DNA, the CDR3 is TGTGCCAGCAGCTTCGACAGCCAATTCTATGGCTACACCTTC.

V and J are TRBV5-1 and TRBJ2-4; D remains ambiguous. Trimming cost V 1 base and J 2 bases, with 10 bases left between them. Germline-derived CDR1 and CDR2 are SGHRS and YFSETQ. The CDR3 runs to 15 residues. The CDR3 bases are TGCGCCAGCAGCTTGATCCCGGATACCAAAAACATTCAGTACTTC. This gives the protein CASSLIPDTKNIQYF.

This clone has just one count. The chain carries TRBV7-8 and TRBJ1-1; D is uncertain. The CDR3 consists of 13 residues. With 3 bases removed from V and 4 bases from J, the gap between germline ends came to 9 bases. Per germline, CDR1 SGHVS and CDR2 FQNEAQ. CDR3 in amino acids: CASSFQAVTEAFF. The CDR3 coding sequence is TGTGCCAGCAGCTTCCAGGCCGTCACTGAAGCTTTCTTT.

The gene calls are TRBV2 and TRBJ1-5; D may be TRBD1 (5 bases). The CDR3 length is 13 residues. Germline values: CDR1 SNHLY, CDR2 FYNNEI. V lost 7 bases to trimming and J lost 7 bases, with 14 bases between them. DNA of the CDR3: TGTGCCAGCACCGGGGACCTGCGGCAGCCCCAGCATTTT. Translation: CASTGDLRQPQHF.

The rearrangement links TRBV6-5 to TRBJ1-6, with unresolved D. Trimming took 2 bases from V and 10 from J, leaving 6 bases between them. This CDR3 spans 12 amino acids. The germline gives CDR1 MNHEY, CDR2 SVGAGI. In nucleotides, the CDR3 is TGTGCCAGCAGTTACCGTCAATCACCCCTCCACTTT. Translated, it gives CASSYRQSPLHF.

J is TRBJ2-7 and V is TRBV18; 9 nucleotides align to TRBD1. With 5 bases clipped from V and 0 bases from J, the junction kept 5 bases outside the gene matches. This CDR3 is built from 15 residues. Germline assignment: CDR1 KGHSH and CDR2 LQKENI. The CDR3 nucleotides read TGTGCCAGCTCAACGACAGGGGGGAGCTCCTACGAGCAGTACTTC. Translated: CASSTTGGSSYEQYF.